These T cell receptor beta chains were read from a single sample in a study of CD8 T cells in Susac syndrome. TCRdb used MiXCR to reprocess the immunoSEQ multiplex PCR reads, holding one entry per CDR3 protein. The sample includes roughly 150,000 distinct CDR3 sequences, 95% of them seen just once. Input material: CD4+ T cells from PBMCs. The receptors come from a human donor with Susac syndrome. Both conserved end residues are part of each CDR3. Each record gives: J gene, CDR3 length, clone size, D gene, V gene, CDR3 protein, CDR3 DNA. D genes are given only for firm matches. Size is omitted from some rows. Given values are once, few, many or a class for expanded clones.

j_call: TRBJ1-2
cdr3_length: 18
clone_size: once
d_call: -
v_call: TRBV20-1
cdr3_aa: CSAASVGLTPDGNYGYTF
cdr3_nt: TGCAGTGCAGCGTCGGTGGGCCTTACCCCTGACGGAAACTATGGCTACACCTTC

j_call: TRBJ1-6
cdr3_length: 14
clone_size: -
d_call: -
v_call: TRBV6-6
cdr3_aa: CASGHPEPNSPLHF
cdr3_nt: TGTGCCAGCGGACACCCTGAACCAAATTCACCCCTCCACTTT

j_call: TRBJ1-6
cdr3_length: 16
clone_size: -
d_call: TRBD1
v_call: TRBV4-1
cdr3_aa: CASSLMTGRANSPLHF
cdr3_nt: TGCGCCAGCAGCCTAATGACAGGGAGAGCGAATTCACCCCTCCACTTT

j_call: TRBJ1-2
cdr3_length: 15
clone_size: -
d_call: -
v_call: TRBV20-1
cdr3_aa: CSAPIPGAGPNGYTF
cdr3_nt: TGCAGTGCTCCAATCCCAGGGGCCGGCCCTAACGGCTACACCTTC

j_call: TRBJ2-7
cdr3_length: 15
clone_size: -
d_call: TRBD2
v_call: TRBV7-2
cdr3_aa: CASSLARGTYYEQYF
cdr3_nt: TGTGCCAGCAGCTTAGCGCGGGGGACCTACTACGAGCAGTACTTC

j_call: TRBJ1-6
cdr3_length: 17
clone_size: once
d_call: -
v_call: TRBV5-1
cdr3_aa: CASSLGPTSSYNSPLHF
cdr3_nt: TGCGCCAGCAGCCTGGGACCGACGAGCTCCTATAATTCACCCCTCCACTTT

j_call: TRBJ1-5
cdr3_length: 14
clone_size: -
d_call: -
v_call: TRBV12-3/TRBV12-4
cdr3_aa: CASSLKGGDQPQHF
cdr3_nt: TGTGCCAGCAGCCTGAAAGGGGGGGATCAGCCCCAGCATTTT

j_call: TRBJ2-2
cdr3_length: 12
clone_size: -
d_call: -
v_call: TRBV19
cdr3_aa: CASNFRAGELFF
cdr3_nt: TGTGCCAGTAATTTTCGGGCCGGGGAGCTGTTTTTT

j_call: TRBJ2-5
cdr3_length: 12
clone_size: -
d_call: TRBD2
v_call: TRBV20-1
cdr3_aa: CSASGGAETQYF
cdr3_nt: TGCAGTGCTAGCGGGGGGGCGGAGACCCAGTACTTC

j_call: TRBJ1-2
cdr3_length: 13
clone_size: -
d_call: -
v_call: TRBV5-6
cdr3_aa: CASSLEVWDGYTF
cdr3_nt: TGTGCCAGCAGCTTGGAAGTGTGGGATGGCTACACCTTC

j_call: TRBJ2-2
cdr3_length: 12
clone_size: -
d_call: -
v_call: TRBV9
cdr3_aa: CASSPQTWELFF
cdr3_nt: TGTGCCAGCAGCCCCCAAACTTGGGAGCTGTTTTTT

j_call: TRBJ1-2
cdr3_length: 12
clone_size: -
d_call: -
v_call: TRBV20-1
cdr3_aa: CSAPDTLRGYTF
cdr3_nt: TGCAGTGCCCCGGACACGTTAAGAGGCTACACCTTC

j_call: TRBJ2-6
cdr3_length: 16
clone_size: -
d_call: -
v_call: TRBV27
cdr3_aa: CASSPGTPPGANVLTF
cdr3_nt: TGTGCCAGCAGTCCCGGGACCCCCCCTGGGGCCAACGTCCTGACTTTC

j_call: TRBJ2-3
cdr3_length: 14
clone_size: -
d_call: -
v_call: TRBV20-1
cdr3_aa: CSAREPGVVGTQYF
cdr3_nt: TGCAGTGCTAGAGAGCCGGGGGTAGTGGGTACGCAGTATTTT

j_call: TRBJ2-5
cdr3_length: 15
clone_size: -
d_call: -
v_call: TRBV20-1
cdr3_aa: CSARGPDLDLGTQYF
cdr3_nt: TGCAGTGCTAGAGGTCCAGATTTGGATTTGGGGACCCAGTACTTC

j_call: TRBJ1-2
cdr3_length: 14
clone_size: -
d_call: TRBD1
v_call: TRBV6-5
cdr3_aa: CASSYSRTGNGYTF
cdr3_nt: TGTGCCAGCAGTTACTCGAGGACAGGGAATGGCTACACCTTC

j_call: TRBJ1-6
cdr3_length: 17
clone_size: once
d_call: -
v_call: TRBV4-2
cdr3_aa: CASSQPLGGSLNSPLHF
cdr3_nt: TGTGCCAGCAGCCAACCTTTGGGGGGCAGTCTTAATTCACCCCTCCACTTT

j_call: TRBJ2-1
cdr3_length: 16
clone_size: -
d_call: -
v_call: TRBV20-1
cdr3_aa: CSAKATIYDRNNEQFF
cdr3_nt: TGCAGTGCCAAAGCCACTATATACGACAGGAACAATGAGCAGTTCTTC

j_call: TRBJ2-3
cdr3_length: 15
clone_size: -
d_call: TRBD2
v_call: TRBV18
cdr3_aa: CASSPAGGSPDTQYF
cdr3_nt: TGTGCCAGCTCACCGGCGGGGGGCTCCCCAGATACGCAGTATTTT

j_call: TRBJ2-3
cdr3_length: 14
clone_size: -
d_call: -
v_call: TRBV20-1
cdr3_aa: CSARDSLGTDTQYF
cdr3_nt: TGCAGTGCTAGAGATTCCCTAGGCACAGATACGCAGTATTTT

j_call: TRBJ1-5
cdr3_length: 15
clone_size: -
d_call: -
v_call: TRBV29-1
cdr3_aa: CSVAVAAGSNQPQHF
cdr3_nt: TGCAGCGTAGCCGTGGCGGCGGGAAGCAATCAGCCCCAGCATTTT

j_call: TRBJ1-1
cdr3_length: 15
clone_size: -
d_call: -
v_call: TRBV7-2
cdr3_aa: CASRYGPTGDTEAFF
cdr3_nt: TGTGCCAGCAGATATGGACCTACGGGGGACACTGAAGCTTTCTTT

j_call: TRBJ1-4
cdr3_length: 15
clone_size: -
d_call: -
v_call: TRBV5-6
cdr3_aa: CASSLTGVMGEKLFF
cdr3_nt: TGTGCCAGCAGCCTCACCGGGGTCATGGGTGAAAAACTGTTTTTT

j_call: TRBJ2-7
cdr3_length: 11
clone_size: -
d_call: -
v_call: TRBV29-1
cdr3_aa: CSVANGYEQYF
cdr3_nt: TGCAGCGTTGCGAACGGCTACGAGCAGTACTTC

j_call: TRBJ2-5
cdr3_length: 14
clone_size: -
d_call: -
v_call: TRBV15
cdr3_aa: CATRPGQYQETQYF
cdr3_nt: TGTGCCACCAGACCCGGACAGTACCAAGAGACCCAGTACTTC

j_call: TRBJ1-5
cdr3_length: 14
clone_size: -
d_call: -
v_call: TRBV3-1
cdr3_aa: CASSIAQGRQPQHF
cdr3_nt: TGTGCCAGCAGCATAGCTCAGGGCCGCCAGCCCCAGCATTTT

j_call: TRBJ2-7
cdr3_length: 13
clone_size: -
d_call: -
v_call: TRBV5-8
cdr3_aa: CASSRTRAYEQYF
cdr3_nt: TGTGCCAGCAGCCGGACACGGGCCTACGAGCAGTACTTC

j_call: TRBJ1-1
cdr3_length: 11
clone_size: -
d_call: -
v_call: TRBV29-1
cdr3_aa: CSGGGGTEAFF
cdr3_nt: TGCAGCGGGGGAGGGGGAACTGAAGCTTTCTTT

j_call: TRBJ2-1
cdr3_length: 13
clone_size: -
d_call: TRBD1
v_call: TRBV5-4
cdr3_aa: CASSLTGGNEQFF
cdr3_nt: TGTGCCAGCAGCCTGACAGGGGGCAATGAGCAGTTCTTC

j_call: TRBJ2-4
cdr3_length: 14
clone_size: -
d_call: -
v_call: TRBV7-9
cdr3_aa: CASSLTGGQNIQYF
cdr3_nt: TGTGCCAGCAGCTTAACTGGGGGACAAAACATTCAGTACTTC

j_call: TRBJ1-1
cdr3_length: 14
clone_size: -
d_call: TRBD1
v_call: TRBV7-9
cdr3_aa: CASSKGQGDTEAFF
cdr3_nt: TGTGCCAGCAGCAAGGGACAGGGGGACACTGAAGCTTTCTTT

j_call: TRBJ1-4
cdr3_length: 15
clone_size: -
d_call: -
v_call: TRBV7-2
cdr3_aa: CASSPRSSPNEKLFF
cdr3_nt: TGTGCCAGCAGCCCTAGGTCCAGTCCCAATGAAAAACTGTTTTTT

j_call: TRBJ2-3
cdr3_length: 15
clone_size: -
d_call: -
v_call: TRBV5-1
cdr3_aa: CASSLVGLNTDTQYF
cdr3_nt: TGCGCCAGCAGCTTGGTGGGGCTCAACACAGATACGCAGTATTTT

j_call: TRBJ2-5
cdr3_length: 15
clone_size: -
d_call: TRBD2
v_call: TRBV20-1
cdr3_aa: CSARRSGGGQETQYF
cdr3_nt: TGCAGTGCTAGACGCAGCGGGGGCGGCCAAGAGACCCAGTACTTC

j_call: TRBJ2-1
cdr3_length: 14
clone_size: -
d_call: -
v_call: TRBV4-2
cdr3_aa: CASSQDGGGSEQFF
cdr3_nt: TGTGCCAGCAGCCAAGATGGGGGGGGCAGTGAGCAGTTCTTC

j_call: TRBJ2-5
cdr3_length: 11
clone_size: few
d_call: -
v_call: TRBV13
cdr3_aa: CASASGETQYF
cdr3_nt: TGTGCCAGCGCTAGTGGGGAGACCCAGTACTTC

j_call: TRBJ2-5
cdr3_length: 16
clone_size: -
d_call: TRBD2
v_call: TRBV7-9
cdr3_aa: CASSLRTSGEVETQYF
cdr3_nt: TGTGCCAGCAGCCTCCGGACTAGCGGGGAGGTAGAGACCCAGTACTTC

j_call: TRBJ2-4
cdr3_length: 14
clone_size: -
d_call: -
v_call: TRBV11-2
cdr3_aa: CASSLRLGMNIQYF
cdr3_nt: TGTGCCAGCAGCCTTCGACTAGGAATGAACATTCAGTACTTC

j_call: TRBJ2-4
cdr3_length: 15
clone_size: -
d_call: TRBD1
v_call: TRBV4-1
cdr3_aa: CASSQDPGTGDIQYF
cdr3_nt: TGCGCCAGCAGCCAAGACCCCGGTACAGGGGATATTCAGTACTTC

j_call: TRBJ1-5
cdr3_length: 12
clone_size: few
d_call: -
v_call: TRBV7-9
cdr3_aa: CASRLGNQPQHF
cdr3_nt: TGTGCCAGCCGTCTGGGCAATCAGCCCCAGCATTTT

j_call: TRBJ1-3
cdr3_length: 10
clone_size: -
d_call: -
v_call: TRBV20-1
cdr3_aa: CSARGRPPDF
cdr3_nt: TGCAGTGCTAGAGGTCGGCCGCCTGATTTT

j_call: TRBJ2-5
cdr3_length: 17
clone_size: once
d_call: TRBD1
v_call: TRBV3-1
cdr3_aa: CASSQDGAGTGGETQYF
cdr3_nt: TGTGCCAGCAGCCAAGATGGGGCCGGGACAGGGGGTGAGACCCAGTACTTC

j_call: TRBJ2-5
cdr3_length: 13
clone_size: -
d_call: -
v_call: TRBV20-1
cdr3_aa: CSALKTGQETQYF
cdr3_nt: TGCAGTGCCTTAAAGACAGGACAAGAGACCCAGTACTTC

j_call: TRBJ2-1
cdr3_length: 12
clone_size: -
d_call: TRBD2
v_call: TRBV5-1
cdr3_aa: CASGLTSGEQFF
cdr3_nt: TGCGCCAGCGGCCTGACTAGCGGGGAGCAGTTCTTC

j_call: TRBJ2-2
cdr3_length: 14
clone_size: -
d_call: -
v_call: TRBV23-1
cdr3_aa: CASSQTRGTGELFF
cdr3_nt: TGCGCCAGCAGTCAAACCAGGGGCACCGGGGAGCTGTTTTTT

j_call: TRBJ1-2
cdr3_length: 12
clone_size: -
d_call: -
v_call: TRBV29-1
cdr3_aa: CSVDGTNYGYTF
cdr3_nt: TGCAGCGTTGACGGCACTAACTATGGCTACACCTTC

j_call: TRBJ1-6
cdr3_length: 13
clone_size: -
d_call: -
v_call: TRBV24-1
cdr3_aa: CATLVRVDSPLHF
cdr3_nt: TGTGCCACCTTAGTGAGGGTGGATTCACCCCTCCACTTT

j_call: TRBJ2-1
cdr3_length: 14
clone_size: once
d_call: -
v_call: TRBV20-1
cdr3_aa: CSASWGGLPNEQFF
cdr3_nt: TGCAGTGCTAGTTGGGGGGGGCTCCCCAATGAGCAGTTCTTC

j_call: TRBJ2-5
cdr3_length: 15
clone_size: -
d_call: -
v_call: TRBV12-3/TRBV12-4
cdr3_aa: CASTTTGSRGETQYF
cdr3_nt: TGTGCCAGCACCACTACAGGGTCCCGAGGGGAGACCCAGTACTTC

j_call: TRBJ2-5
cdr3_length: 13
clone_size: -
d_call: -
v_call: TRBV15
cdr3_aa: CATSNPAEETQYF
cdr3_nt: TGTGCCACCAGCAACCCCGCCGAAGAGACCCAGTACTTC

j_call: TRBJ2-7
cdr3_length: 16
clone_size: -
d_call: -
v_call: TRBV4-2
cdr3_aa: CASSPGGSGVSYEQYF
cdr3_nt: TGTGCCAGCAGCCCAGGGGGTAGCGGGGTCTCCTACGAGCAGTACTTC

j_call: TRBJ2-2
cdr3_length: 15
clone_size: -
d_call: TRBD1
v_call: TRBV7-8
cdr3_aa: CASSERQGPTGELFF
cdr3_nt: TGTGCCAGCAGCGAAAGACAGGGGCCCACCGGGGAGCTGTTTTTT